This T cell receptor beta chain stems from a study of blood T cells in healthy people across ages (dated by TCRdb to 2014 to 2015). In terms of the full investigation: Template switching captured roughly one uniquely barcoded TCR beta cDNA molecule per two T cells in model experiments. The study measured age-related changes in TCR beta repertoire diversity using deep sequencing normalized with unique cDNA molecular identifiers. Four age groups were formed from the donors: young (average 16 years), middle-aged (less than 40), aged (roughly 56) and long-lived (about 80). Donors of different ages were randomly distributed across sequencing lanes to avoid experimental bias. Two additional independent replicas of 1 million unique cDNA reads from the same blood draw were analyzed for two donors (one aged 18 to 29 and one aged 80 or older). Study-wide conclusions, independent of this receptor: The long-lived group showed more naive CD4+ T cells, fewer expanded clones and increased TCR diversity than the aged group, suggesting age selection. Estimates of total diversity based on one million sequenced T cells were regarded as lower bounds and as underestimates. Observed TCR beta diversity per million T cells fell roughly linearly with age, and a significant reduction was already apparent by age roughly 40. Observed TCR beta diversity correlated strongly with the percentage of naive T cells measured by flow cytometry. Bulk unsorted PBMC profiling prevented conclusive comparison of naive and antigen-experienced compartments. Because the CMV infection status of the donors was unknown, age-related changes in expanded clonotypes may potentially have been confounded.

In this sample, this clonotype turned up a few times. What antigen it recognizes has not been identified. It has no much larger one-base neighbor in the sample; base qualities were not kept. The 39 donors, aged about 6 to 90 years, were systemically healthy Caucasian individuals from Russia. Ten milliliters of peripheral blood were collected from each donor into EDTA-treated Vacutainer tubes. Ficoll-Paque density-gradient centrifugation was used to isolate PBMCs, with at least 7 million per sample. Trizol reagent was used to extract total RNA from PBMCs, with at least 6 micrograms per sample. For every donor, an aliquot of PBMCs went through flow cytometry to measure the percentages of naive CD45RAhigh/CD27high T cells. The germline V gene (reference sequence) provides CDR1 MNHEY and CDR2 SMNVEV. V is cut back by 2 bases and J by 5 bases, with 9 bases in the junction unmatched. Its CDR3 holds 15 amino acids, cysteine through phenylalanine. Only the CDR3 DNA is retained, 45 bases long and in frame from the first base.

The method was 5' RACE. The run used an Illumina HiSeq 2500. A second about 6 to 11 cycle PCR used a sample-barcoded 5' primer and a J-beta primer mix. Each TCR beta cDNA molecule received a unique molecular identifier from a template-switch 5' adaptor carrying 12 random nucleotides. At least 2.5 million CDR3-containing paired-end reads were obtained from each sample. All of the RNA was converted into first-strand cDNA using the Mint cDNA synthesis kit, with a TRBC-specific oligonucleotide serving as the primer. Following uracil-DNA glycosylase treatment, a first 18-cycle PCR with universal primers M1SS and BC2_uni_R was performed on all cDNA. The study's own analysis went as follows. For normalization, 1 million high-quality reads were randomly selected from each sample, with every read carrying a distinct molecular identifier. Instead of being binned into consensus sequences, reads with shared molecular identifiers were discarded. MiTCR, with a Q25 quality threshold and the strictest error-elimination algorithm, was used for CDR3 identification, clonotype clustering and error correction. A nonparametric unseen species model with Euler transformation was used to estimate lower-bound total TCR beta diversity. TCRdb's own reprocessing of the public reads used fastp at Q25 and MiXCR and kept productive beta chains. One record per CDR3 amino acid sequence lists the most common genes and DNA. The V and J calls shown here were made by TCRdb, not taken from the authors' results. This sample is represented by about 2 million distinct CDR3 sequences; around half of them were singletons. The top ten clones comprise more than 2% of the sample.

The V and J segments used are TRBV27 and TRBJ2-7; 7 bases in between match TRBD2. Input material: blood. This TCR came from a middle-aged woman in good health. The CDR3 amino acid sequence is: CASSLRRTSVHEQYF. The nucleotides read TGTGCCAGCAGTTTACGCCGTACTAGCGTACACGAGCAGTACTTC.